This is a list of T cell receptor beta chains from one sample in a study of CD8 T cell repertoires and HIV-1 epitope variants. The data were produced by immunoSEQ multiplex PCR, yet TCRdb's version contains in-frame clones alone and is incomplete. The table records about 95,000 clones, almost 75% of them present only once. Specimen: uncultured baseline CD8+ T cells from peripheral blood mononuclear cells (PBMCs). The source of these receptors is a male donor with HIV. The CDR3 runs from the conserved cysteine through the conserved F or W. A D gene is named only where the DNA matches it firmly. Expanded clones are given a class, and other clones once, few, many or no size at all.

CASSLFPTSGEETQYF | TGTGCCAGCAGCTTATTCCCGACTAGCGGGGAAGAGACCCAGTACTTC | TRBD2 | NA | TRBJ2-5 | TRBV5-6
CASSIQGMGNQPQHF | TGTGCCAGTAGTATACAGGGGATGGGCAATCAGCCCCAGCATTTT | NA | few | TRBJ1-5 | TRBV19
CASSGGTNYGYTF | TGTGCCAGCAGCGGAGGCACTAACTATGGCTACACCTTC | NA | NA | TRBJ1-2 | TRBV9
CASSLEQGRNSPLHF | TGTGCCAGCAGCCTCGAACAGGGACGGAATTCACCCCTCCACTTT | NA | NA | TRBJ1-6 | TRBV7-6
CASTSRRVGTDTQYF | TGTGCCAGCACCAGTCGGAGAGTGGGCACAGATACGCAGTATTTT | NA | NA | TRBJ2-3 | TRBV6-6
CASSPDSFNEKLFF | TGTGCCAGCAGCCCGGACAGCTTTAATGAAAAACTGTTTTTT | NA | NA | TRBJ1-4 | TRBV7-2
CATSREGFSYEQYF | TGTGCCACCAGCAGAGAAGGGTTCTCCTACGAGCAGTACTTC | NA | NA | TRBJ2-7 | TRBV15
CASSITGGTQYF | TGTGCCAGCAGTATAACCGGGGGGACCCAGTACTTC | NA | NA | TRBJ2-5 | TRBV6-5
CASSPDAVMNTEAFF | TGCGCCAGCAGCCCGGACGCCGTCATGAACACTGAAGCTTTCTTT | NA | NA | TRBJ1-1 | TRBV5-1
CASSGRTLETQYF | TGCGCCAGCAGCGGTCGCACCCTGGAGACCCAGTACTTC | NA | NA | TRBJ2-5 | TRBV5-1
CASSQRGGSRTDEQFF | TGTGCCAGCAGCCAAAGAGGCGGGAGTCGGACCGATGAGCAGTTCTTC | TRBD2 | NA | TRBJ2-1 | TRBV4-2
CASSLAGVAYEQYF | TGTGCCAGCAGCTTGGCCGGGGTGGCGTACGAGCAGTACTTC | NA | NA | TRBJ2-7 | TRBV7-8
CASSGGSNQPQHF | TGTGCCAGCAGTGGAGGTAGCAATCAGCCCCAGCATTTT | NA | NA | TRBJ1-5 | TRBV6-4
CASSYEAATDTQYF | TGTGCCAGCAGTTACGAGGCAGCGACAGATACGCAGTATTTT | NA | NA | TRBJ2-3 | TRBV6-5
CASSPTRTSGIRGTGELFF | TGTGCCAGCTCACCTACGCGGACTAGCGGGATTCGTGGCACCGGGGAGCTGTTTTTT | TRBD2 | NA | TRBJ2-2 | TRBV18
CASSMGKGRETQYF | TGTGCCAGTAGTATGGGGAAGGGAAGGGAGACCCAGTACTTC | NA | NA | TRBJ2-5 | TRBV19
CASSPGTGASGANVLTF | TGTGCCAGCTCACCCGGGACAGGTGCTTCTGGGGCCAACGTCCTGACTTTC | TRBD1 | NA | TRBJ2-6 | TRBV18
CASSKGGGRRAKNIQYF | TGTGCCAGCAGCAAAGGCGGGGGCCGGCGGGCCAAAAACATTCAGTACTTC | NA | once | TRBJ2-4 | TRBV21-1
CASSPSREEAFF | TGTGCCAGTAGTCCCTCCAGGGAAGAAGCTTTCTTT | NA | NA | TRBJ1-1 | TRBV19
CASSIEGGPYEQYF | TGTGCCAGTAGTATAGAAGGAGGGCCCTACGAGCAGTACTTC | NA | NA | TRBJ2-7 | TRBV19
CASSSTRTGPSSYEQYF | TGCGCCAGCAGCTCGACCAGGACAGGACCAAGCTCCTACGAGCAGTACTTC | TRBD1 | NA | TRBJ2-7 | TRBV5-1
CAWSLPLGGTEAFF | TGTGCCTGGAGCCTACCCTTGGGGGGCACTGAAGCTTTCTTT | NA | NA | TRBJ1-1 | TRBV30
CAGARDSAGEQYF | TGTGCCGGCGCCCGGGACAGTGCGGGGGAGCAGTACTTC | NA | NA | TRBJ2-7 | TRBV6-5
CASSPKGDTQYF | TGTGCCAGCTCACCAAAAGGTGATACGCAGTATTTT | NA | few | TRBJ2-3 | TRBV18
CASSDGLYGYTF | TGTGCCAGCAGCGACGGCCTCTATGGCTACACCTTC | NA | NA | TRBJ1-2 | TRBV7-9
CASRLLDREFDGYTF | TGTGCCAGCAGGCTTCTGGACAGGGAATTCGACGGCTACACCTTC | TRBD1 | NA | TRBJ1-2 | TRBV28
CASSLARISALTSGNTIYF | TGTGCCAGCAGCTTAGCGAGGATATCAGCATTAACCTCTGGAAACACCATATATTTT | NA | NA | TRBJ1-3 | TRBV7-8
CASSRQAGELFF | TGTGCCAGCAGCCGACAGGCCGGGGAGCTGTTTTTT | NA | few | TRBJ2-2 | TRBV6-5
CASNNRAYEQYF | TGTGCCAGCAATAACAGGGCCTACGAGCAGTACTTC | NA | NA | TRBJ2-7 | TRBV28
CASSVSSGDNSPLHF | TGTGCCAGCAGCGTGAGCTCCGGGGATAATTCACCCCTCCACTTT | NA | many | TRBJ1-6 | TRBV9
CASSSRDRSNEQYF | TGTGCCAGCAGCTCCCGGGACAGGAGCAACGAGCAGTACTTC | TRBD1 | NA | TRBJ2-7 | TRBV7-9